The 15 T cell receptor beta chains given below trace back to one sample, sequenced in a study of shared clonotypes between healthy human individuals. Positive CCR7 selection of CD45RO-negative cells yielded the naive CD8 cells, and terminally differentiated effector memory CD45RA+ cells were excluded. Sequenced by immunoSEQ multiplex PCR; TCRdb stores in-frame clones only, minus some. Seen here are 2 million to 2.5 million clones, roughly 94% observed once, and the top ten hold 1.1%. Material for sequencing was naive CD8+ T cells sorted from blood. Source of these receptors: a man aged 18 to 29 in good health.

The chain carries TRBV7-6 and TRBJ2-1; 7 bases line up with TRBD2. The CDR3 spans 17 residues. In germline, CDR1 is SGHVS, CDR2 FNYEAQ. The junction had 13 bases not matched to a gene; V was cut back by 4 bases and J by 4 bases. DNA of the CDR3: TGTGCCAGCAGCTCTCTTTTGGCGGCGGGAGAGTACAATGAGCAGTTCTTC. Its protein is CASSSLLAAGEYNEQFF.

The table lists this clone with a count of one. V is TRBV13 and J is TRBJ2-3; D unclear. Trimming stripped 1 base from V and 4 bases from J, with 9 bases between. CDR3 length: 14 residues. Germline V gene lookup returns CDR1 PRHDT and CDR2 FYEKMQ (reference sequence). CDR3 sequence reads: CASSLAGAADTQYF. CDR3 coding DNA: TGTGCCAGCAGCTTAGCTGGTGCGGCAGATACGCAGTATTTT.

This clone was observed a few times. The V and J genes are TRBV6-1 and TRBJ1-1; D possibly corresponds to TRBD1 (5 bases). This CDR3 is built from 14 residues. From germline, CDR1 is MNHNS and CDR2 SASEGT. The V end lost 6 bases, the J end lost 0 bases, and 11 bases lay between the germline ends. The CDR3 DNA sequence: TGTGCCAGCAGGGGGACTGCGATGAACACTGAAGCTTTCTTT. It is translated as CASRGTAMNTEAFF.

The gene calls are TRBV30 and TRBJ2-3; maybe TRBD2 (5 bases). The CDR3 length is 14 residues. Trimming removed 4 bases at V and 5 bases at J, with 16 bases between. The V gene's germline CDR1 is GTSNPN and CDR2 SVGIG (reference sequence). The CDR3 sequence is CAWTTEGWGDTQYF. The CDR3 DNA follows: TGTGCCTGGACCACCGAGGGATGGGGAGATACGCAGTATTTT.

Only one count was recorded for this clone. This chain connects TRBV5-4 to TRBJ2-2, with D uncertain. Germline loops: CDR1 SGHNT, CDR2 YYREEE (reference sequence). Trimming removed 4 bases from V and 5 bases from J, with 12 bases in between. This CDR3 contains 14 residues. The CDR3 bases are TGTGCCAGCAGCCCCGAGACGGAAACCGGGGAGCTGTTTTTT. Its protein is CASSPETETGELFF.

The chain employs TRBV19 and TRBJ2-1; D gene unclear. Germline V gives CDR1 LNHDA, CDR2 SQIVND (reference sequence). This CDR3 is built from 12 residues. With 4 bases removed from V and 9 bases from J, the gap between germline ends came to 10 bases. Here the CDR3 DNA reads TGTGCCAGTAGTAATTTCCTCGGTGAGCAGTTCTTC. Its translation: CASSNFLGEQFF.

V and J are TRBV7-9 and TRBJ2-4; the match to TRBD1 covers 7 bases. The CDR3 is 15 amino acids. V lost 5 bases and J lost 6; bases outside the gene matches: 10. The germline V gene has CDR1 SEHNR and CDR2 FQNEAQ (reference sequence). The CDR3 sequence: CASSLWDRSRNIQYF. In nucleotides, the CDR3 is TGTGCCAGCAGCCTATGGGACAGATCGAGAAACATTCAGTACTTC. The full variable domain, completed using reference TRBV7-9 and TRBJ2-4, is DTGVSQNPRHKITKRGQNVTFRCDPISEHNRLYWYRQTLGQGPEFLTYFQNEAQLEKSRLLSDRFSAERPKGSFSTLEIQRTEQGDSAMYLCASSLWDRSRNIQYFGAGTRLSVL.

This chain joins TRBV10-1 and TRBJ2-2, with D perhaps given as TRBD1 or TRBD2 (5 bases each). Germline-derived CDR1 and CDR2 are WNHNN and SYGVQD (reference sequence). The CDR3 totals 16 residues. Trimming cost V 4 bases and J 1 base, with 13 bases left between them. The CDR3 DNA sequence: TGCGCCAGCAGTGTGGGACCCGAACTGAACACCGGGGAGCTGTTTTTT. Its protein is CASSVGPELNTGELFF.

The chain is built from TRBV9 and TRBJ2-7; D possibly corresponds to TRBD1 (5 bases). Looked up from germline, CDR1 is SGDLS and CDR2 is YYNGEE. Trimming stripped 4 bases from V and 3 bases from J, with 11 bases between. This CDR3 region has 13 residues. CDR3 nucleotide sequence: TGTGCCAGCAGCATGGGGCAGAACTACGAGCAGTACTTC. The encoded protein is CASSMGQNYEQYF.

J is TRBJ2-5 and V is TRBV5-6; 10 nucleotides match TRBD2. V trimming: 5 bases; J trimming: 5 bases; junction bases outside the gene matches: 18. CDR3 size: 18 residues. Germline values: CDR1 SGHDT, CDR2 YYEEEE. The CDR3 nucleotides are TGTGCCAGCAGTCTGGAGGGGACTAGCGAGCCCGGAGGGGAGACCCAGTACTTC. Translating it yields CASSLEGTSEPGGETQYF. Complete variable domain (other parts from reference TRBV5-6 and TRBJ2-5): DAGVTQSPTHLIKTRGQQVTLRCSPKSGHDTVSWYQQALGQGPQFIFQYYEEEERQRGNFPDRFSGHQFPNYSSELNVNALLLGDSALYLCASSLEGTSEPGGETQYFGPGTRLLVL.

The CDR3 sequence: CASRRKGGPWPTF. CDR3 in DNA: TGTGCCAGCAGAAGGAAGGGGGGGCCCTGGCCCACCTTC. The chain links TRBV7-2 to TRBJ1-2, with D perhaps matching TRBD1 (6 bases). Per germline, CDR1 SGHTA and CDR2 FQGNSA. V was shortened by 6 bases and J by 13 bases, with 21 bases between the two germline ends. The CDR3 consists of 13 residues.

The chain employs TRBV4-1 and TRBJ2-1; D may be TRBD2 (5 bases). CDR1 and CDR2 (germline): MGHRA, YSYEKL. V was clipped by 1 base and J by 7 bases, with 14 bases between them. The CDR3 has 15 amino acids. CDR3 amino acids: CASSQGGRTRNEQFF. The CDR3 nucleotides read TGCGCCAGCAGCCAAGGTGGGAGAACCCGGAATGAGCAGTTCTTC.

The chain recombines TRBV2 with TRBJ1-4, with TRBD1 identical over 8 bases. The CDR3 runs to 14 residues. J was trimmed by 8 bases and V by 8 bases; bases with no gene match: 10. Germline CDR1 reads SNHLY; CDR2 reads FYNNEI. CDR3 sequence: CASRPGQAREKLFF. Written as DNA, the CDR3 is TGTGCCAGCCGACCGGGACAGGCTCGGGAAAAACTGTTTTTT.

This clone was seen just once. The V gene is TRBV28, the J gene TRBJ1-5, with D unresolved. Trimming shortened V by 6 bases and J by 7 bases, and 10 bases separated the two germline ends. Per the germline V gene, CDR1 is MDHEN and CDR2 is SYDVKM. The CDR3 runs 12 residues. DNA for the CDR3: TGTGCCAGCAGCACCGGCCAGCAGCCCCAGCATTTT. Translated: CASSTGQQPQHF. The full variable domain, rest sourced from reference TRBV28 and TRBJ1-5, is DVKVTQSSRYLVKRTGEKVFLECVQDMDHENMFWYRQDPGLGLRLIYFSYDVKMKEKGDIPEGYSVSREKKERFSLILESASTNQTSMYLCASSTGQQPQHFGDGTRLSIL.

The chain links TRBV5-6 to TRBJ2-1; D remains unclear. This CDR3 has 14 residues. Looked up from germline, CDR1 is SGHDT and CDR2 is YYEEEE. Trimming pared 2 bases from V and 6 bases from J, leaving 12 bases between. CDR3 sequence (DNA): TGTGCCAGCAGCTTAGGTGTGCAGATCAATGAGCAGTTCTTC. Translated: CASSLGVQINEQFF. Variable domain in full (rest from reference TRBV5-6 and TRBJ2-1): DAGVTQSPTHLIKTRGQQVTLRCSPKSGHDTVSWYQQALGQGPQFIFQYYEEEERQRGNFPDRFSGHQFPNYSSELNVNALLLGDSALYLCASSLGVQINEQFFGPGTRLTVL.